One sample yielded the 18 T cell receptor beta chains listed below, sequenced in a study of T cells in Graves' hyperthyroidism and ophthalmopathy. Regions amplified from RNA transcripts were the TCR beta CDR3 regions. First-round RT-PCR with HTBI primers amplified the TCR CDR3 region. Each CDR3 protein is one row after TCRdb ran MiXCR on the multiplex PCR reads. The sample lists some 600,000 distinct CDR3 sequences; approximately 13% were seen once. What was sequenced was blood. These receptors came from a woman in her twenties or thirties with Graves' hyperthyroidism that later progressed to Graves' ophthalmopathy.

This clonotype occurred a few times. This chain connects TRBV19 to TRBJ2-7, with 8 bases matching TRBD2. V lost 3 bases, J lost 3 bases, and 4 bases stayed unmatched. This CDR3 is 14 amino acids long. Germline V gene lookup returns CDR1 LNHDA and CDR2 SQIVND (reference sequence). The CDR3 is CASSIGLAGYEQYF. The CDR3 DNA reads as TGTGCCAGTAGTATTGGGCTAGCGGGCTACGAGCAGTACTTC.

In this sample, this clonotype turned up many times. This chain uses TRBV2 with TRBJ1-2, with 7 positions matching TRBD1. Germline CDR1 is SNHLY and CDR2 is FYNNEI. Trimming removed 8 bases from V and 2 bases from J; junction bases left unmatched: 8. The CDR3 loop spans 14 amino acids. The CDR3 DNA follows: TGTGCCAGCGGCAGTGGGGGACAGAACTATGGCTACACCTTC. This gives the protein CASGSGGQNYGYTF.

This clonotype was seen many times. This sequence joins TRBV11-2 and TRBJ1-1, with 7 bases fitting TRBD1. The CDR3 spans 15 residues. V lost 1 base and J lost 5; bases outside the gene matches: 7. The germline CDR1 and CDR2 sequences are SGHAT and FQNNGV. The CDR3 here is CASSLGVTGRTEAFF. The CDR3 nucleotides are TGTGCCAGCAGCTTAGGAGTGACAGGGAGAACTGAAGCTTTCTTT.

The table lists this clonotype with many counts. The V call is TRBV30, the J call TRBJ1-1; D gene uncertain. In germline, CDR1 is GTSNPN, CDR2 SVGIG (reference sequence). The CDR3 runs to 13 residues. Trimming shortened V by 4 bases and J by 1 base, and 10 bases separated the two germline ends. CDR3 coding DNA: TGTGCCTGGACACTTGAAGAGAACACTGAAGCTTTCTTT. This gives the protein CAWTLEENTEAFF.

This clonotype has at least ten counts. V is TRBV6-1 and J is TRBJ1-2; 7 nucleotides align to TRBD1. V gave up 3 bases and J gave up 4 bases; unmatched junction bases: 8. The V gene's germline CDR1 is MNHNS and CDR2 SASEGT. The CDR3 is made up of 15 amino acids. The CDR3 here is CASSELPGQTYGYTF. In DNA form, the CDR3 reads TGTGCCAGCAGTGAGCTCCCGGGACAGACCTATGGCTACACCTTC.

This clonotype was observed at least ten times. The rearrangement joins TRBV28 to TRBJ1-3; D ambiguous. Germline CDR1 is MDHEN and CDR2 is SYDVKM. V shed 7 bases and J shed 4 bases, with 20 bases lying between them. The CDR3 is made up of 16 amino acids. CDR3 coding DNA: TGTGCCAGCACCCCGCCTGGGCCTCAATACGGAAACACCATATATTTT. This translates into CASTPPGPQYGNTIYF. Supplemented by reference TRBV28 and TRBJ1-3, the full variable domain reads DVKVTQSSRYLVKRTGEKVFLECVQDMDHENMFWYRQDPGLGLRLIYFSYDVKMKEKGDIPEGYSVSREKKERFSLILESASTNQTSMYLCASTPPGPQYGNTIYFGEGSWLTVV.

At least ten counts were recorded for this clonotype. V usage is TRBV11-2 and J usage is TRBJ2-6, with D hard to call. Germline CDR1 reads SGHAT; CDR2 reads FQNNGV. This CDR3 spans 16 amino acids. Deletions cut 1 base from V and 0 bases from J, with 7 bases between. This CDR3 is CASSLAELSGANVLTF. Here the CDR3 DNA reads TGTGCCAGCAGCTTAGCGGAACTCTCTGGGGCCAACGTCCTGACTTTC. Full variable domain (outside the CDR3, taken from reference TRBV11-2 and TRBJ2-6): EAGVAQSPRYKIIEKRQSVAFWCNPISGHATLYWYQQILGQGPKLLIQFQNNGVVDDSQLPKDRFSAERLKGVDSTLKIQPAKLEDSAVYLCASSLAELSGANVLTFGAGSRLTVL.

This clonotype was recorded at least ten times. The chain joins TRBV24-1 to TRBJ2-2; no firm D call. There are 15 residues in the CDR3. Trimming stripped 4 bases from V and 2 bases from J, with 10 bases between. The germline V gene encodes CDR1 KGHDR and CDR2 SFDVKD. The CDR3 DNA follows: TGTGCCACCAGTGACGGTTCAGTAAACACCGGGGAGCTGTTTTTT. It encodes CATSDGSVNTGELFF.

This clonotype showed up just a few times. The chain employs TRBV5-1 and TRBJ2-6; possibly TRBD1 for D (6 bases). Germline-derived CDR1 and CDR2 are SGHRS and YFSETQ. Trimming took 4 bases from V and 4 from J, leaving 15 bases between them. This CDR3 spans 16 amino acids. The CDR3 sequence: CASSLLTGTGANVLTF. As DNA, the CDR3 is TGCGCCAGCAGCCTTCTAACAGGGACAGGGGCCAACGTCCTGACTTTC. The full variable domain, rest sourced from reference TRBV5-1 and TRBJ2-6, is KAGVTQTPRYLIKTRGQQVTLSCSPISGHRSVSWYQQTPGQGLQFLFEYFSETQRNKGNFPGRFSGRQFSNSRSEMNVSTLELGDSALYLCASSLLTGTGANVLTFGAGSRLTVL.

This clonotype was seen many times. This sequence joins TRBV29-1 and TRBJ2-7; tentative D call: TRBD1 (6 bases). This CDR3 comprises 11 residues. Trimming shortened V by 6 bases and J by 3 bases, and 9 bases separated the two germline ends. Germline V CDR1 and CDR2: SQVTM, ANQGSEA. The CDR3 region has the DNA TGCAGCGTCGTACAGGGCTACGAGCAGTACTTC. This sequence encodes CSVVQGYEQYF.

This clonotype was found many times. The chain is built from TRBV24-1 and TRBJ2-2; possibly TRBD2 for D (5 bases). V was clipped by 4 bases and J by 0 bases, with 8 bases between them. Germline lookup yields CDR1 KGHDR and CDR2 SFDVKD. This CDR3 is built from 15 residues. CDR3 sequence reads: CATSERETNTGELFF. CDR3 sequence (DNA): TGTGCCACCAGTGAGAGGGAAACGAACACCGGGGAGCTGTTTTTT.

This clonotype was observed a handful of times. This rearrangement joins TRBV24-1 to TRBJ1-2; D possibly corresponds to TRBD1 (6 bases). Germline V gene lookup returns CDR1 KGHDR and CDR2 SFDVKD. Trimming removed 1 base at V and 9 bases at J, with 17 bases between. CDR3 length: 15 residues. CDR3 DNA sequence: TGTGCCACCAGTGATTTCGGCAGGGGTCCGGGTAGCTACACCTTC. Translating gives CATSDFGRGPGSYTF.

This clonotype was observed at least ten times. This rearrangement joins TRBV18 to TRBJ2-5; D is unclear. Between the trimmed V and J ends, which lost 3 bases and 0 bases, there was a span of 8 bases. Germline values: CDR1 KGHSH, CDR2 LQKENI. The CDR3 sequence is 14 residues long. The CDR3 region is CASSPDLYQETQYF. The CDR3 DNA reads as TGTGCCAGCTCACCCGACTTGTACCAAGAGACCCAGTACTTC. The full variable domain, with the rest looked up from reference TRBV18 and TRBJ2-5, is NAGVMQNPRHLVRRRGQEARLRCSPMKGHSHVYWYRQLPEEGLKFMVYLQKENIIDESGMPKERFSAEFPKEGPSILRIQQVVRGDSAAYFCASSPDLYQETQYFGPGTRLLVL.

This clonotype was seen only a few times. At one end, the junction sequence differs from germline, possibly due to a read error. The V gene is TRBV13, the J gene TRBJ2-5, with D maybe TRBD1 (6 bases). Germline CDR1 PRHDT, CDR2 FYEKMQ (reference sequence). This CDR3 comprises 16 residues. For the CDR3, the DNA is TGTGCCTGCAGTAGGGGGTCTGCTGGGGAGAAAGAGACCCAGTACTTC. Protein product: CACSRGSAGEKETQYF.

This clonotype was picked up many times. J is TRBJ2-2 and V is TRBV20-1, with 11 bases that match TRBD2. The CDR3 runs 14 residues. The ends lost 6 bases at V and 1 base at J; junction bases unmatched: 1. Germline V gives CDR1 DFQATT, CDR2 SNEGSKA (reference sequence). This CDR3 is CSALAGGNTGELFF. The DNA of the CDR3 is TGCAGTGCCCTAGCGGGAGGGAACACCGGGGAGCTGTTTTTT.

This clonotype has a count of ten or more. The CDR3 spells CSAPKSGSGHEQFF. The CDR3 nucleotides are TGCAGTGCCCCTAAAAGCGGGAGCGGCCATGAGCAGTTCTTC. This sequence joins TRBV20-1 and TRBJ2-1; TRBD2 matches at 8 bases. V shed 6 bases and J 8 bases; nucleotides not matched to a gene: 12. The CDR3 extends over 14 amino acids. The germline gives CDR1 DFQATT, CDR2 SNEGSKA (reference sequence).

At least ten counts were recorded for this clonotype. The V gene is TRBV7-8, the J gene TRBJ2-5, with TRBD2 matching 9 bases. The ends lost 3 bases at V and 5 bases at J; junction bases unmatched: 7. The CDR3 consists of 15 residues. Germline CDR1 is SGHVS and CDR2 is FQNEAQ. The CDR3 nucleotides are TGTGCCAGCAGCTTTGGGGGGACTAGCAGCGAGACCCAGTACTTC. Residues: CASSFGGTSSETQYF.

The J gene is TRBJ2-5, the V gene TRBV18, with D possibly being TRBD2 (5 bases). Germline V lookup: CDR1 KGHSH, CDR2 LQKENI. The V end was cut by 6 bases, the J end by 5 bases, with 10 bases between. This CDR3 has 12 amino acids. The CDR3, as DNA: TGTGCCAGCTCCCGCGAGCGGGAGACCCAGTACTTC. Amino acids: CASSRERETQYF.